This is a list of T cell receptor beta chains from one sample in a study of blood T cell repertoires in COVID-19. This table comes from immunoSEQ multiplex PCR, and its TCRdb copy is limited to in-frame clones, with some not included. The repertoire holds tens of thousands of clones, with nearly 80% as singletons. The sample consisted of peripheral blood. The receptor source for this set is a human donor in a cohort sampled during active COVID-19. CDR3s include the opening cysteine and the closing phenylalanine or tryptophan. The D gene is left open where the match is weak. A row's size may be missing; if present it is once, few, many or a size class.

TRBJ2-7 - TRBV18 - TGTGCCAGCTCACCACCGGTAGGGGAAAGCTACGAGCAGTACTTC CASSPPVGESYEQYF
TRBJ1-2 - TRBV10-2 - TGCGCCAGCAGTGAGTCACCGGTCTATGGCTACACCTTC CASSESPVYGYTF
TRBJ1-2 - TRBV5-1 - TGCGCCAGCAGCTTAGGACAGAAGGACTATGGCTACACCTTC CASSLGQKDYGYTF
TRBJ2-7 - TRBV7-6 TRBD1 TGTGCCAGCACCTTAGGGACAGGTAACTCCTACGAGCAGTACTTC CASTLGTGNSYEQYF
TRBJ1-2 once TRBV24-1 - TGTGCCACCAGTGAAGAGACATACTCCTATGGCTACACCTTC CATSEETYSYGYTF
TRBJ2-7 - TRBV5-1 - TGCGCCAGCAGCTTGGCCGTGGAGGCGACTACCGAGCAGTACTTC CASSLAVEATTEQYF
TRBJ2-1 - TRBV11-2 TRBD2 TGTGCCAGCAGACTAGCGGGGGGGACCTACAATGAGCAGTTCTTC CASRLAGGTYNEQFF
TRBJ1-5 - TRBV19 TRBD1 TGTGCCAGTAGAGAAGAGGGGACCCCAGGGGGCCTAAGCAATCAGCCCCAGCATTTT CASREEGTPGGLSNQPQHF
TRBJ1-6 few TRBV28 - TGTGCCAGCAGCATCCCTTCCGTGGGCAGGGGTTCACCCCTCCACTTT CASSIPSVGRGSPLHF
TRBJ2-5 - TRBV2 - TGTGCCAGCAGTGAAGCCCGGTCTTGGGAGACCCAGTACTTC CASSEARSWETQYF
TRBJ2-7 once TRBV28 TRBD1 TGTGCCAGCAGCCCCGGGACAGACTACGAGCAGTACTTC CASSPGTDYEQYF
TRBJ2-1 - TRBV21-1 - TGTGCCAGCAGCAAGCAGGGTCGGAGGCGGGAGACCGGCAATGAGCAGTTCTTC CASSKQGRRRETGNEQFF
TRBJ1-6 - TRBV5-4 - TGTGCCAGCAGATTTTTCGACAGAAATAATTCACCCCTCCACTTT CASRFFDRNNSPLHF
TRBJ2-7 - TRBV5-1 TRBD2 TGCGCCAGCAGCTTGGTCGGGGCCGGGTCGGGGGGACAGTACTTC CASSLVGAGSGGQYF
TRBJ2-5 - TRBV29-1 TRBD1 TGCAGCGTTGAAGACAGGGGGCGGCGGAGTGTAGAGACCCAGTACTTC CSVEDRGRRSVETQYF
TRBJ2-2 - TRBV5-1 TRBD2 TGCGCCAGCAGCTATGGAGCGGGAGGGGGCACCGGGGAGCTGTTTTTT CASSYGAGGGTGELFF
TRBJ1-3 - TRBV10-2 - TGCGCCAGCAGTGAGTCGCAGGGAAACACCATATATTTT CASSESQGNTIYF
TRBJ2-1 - TRBV28 - TGTGCCAGCAGTTCCGGACAGAGGTCCTACAATGAGCAGTTCTTC CASSSGQRSYNEQFF
TRBJ1-6 - TRBV2 - TGTGCCAGCAGTCAGGGGTCCAATTCACCCCTCCACTTT CASSQGSNSPLHF
TRBJ2-1 few TRBV18 TRBD2 TGTGCCAGCTCACCAACTAGCGGGGGGTCGAGCTCCTACAATGAGCAGTTCTTC CASSPTSGGSSSYNEQFF
TRBJ2-7 - TRBV5-1 - TGCGCCAGCAGGAGTGGGGGGGAGCAGTACTTC CASRSGGEQYF
TRBJ1-4 - TRBV11-1 TRBD1 TGTGCCAGCAGCAGAGGACAGGATGAAAAACTGTTTTTT CASSRGQDEKLFF
TRBJ2-7 - TRBV4-1 TRBD2 TGCGCCAGCAGCCAAGAACCCCCCTCAAGCGGGAAGACCTACGAGCAGTACTTC CASSQEPPSSGKTYEQYF
TRBJ1-4 - TRBV30 - TGTGCCTGGAGTCCCACAGAAAAACTGTTTTTT CAWSPTEKLFF
TRBJ2-7 few TRBV18 TRBD1 TGTGCCAGCTCGCCCCGATCACCGGGACAGGGGACTTCCTACGAGCAGTACTTC CASSPRSPGQGTSYEQYF
TRBJ1-2 - TRBV7-9 TRBD1 TGTGCCAGCAGCTTAGCACAGGGGGCAGGCCCCTATGGCTACACCTTC CASSLAQGAGPYGYTF